A single sample gave rise to the 20 T cell receptor beta chains below, sequenced in a study of cytomegalovirus exposure and HLA in healthy donors (dated by TCRdb to 2016 to 2017). The library came from the immunoSEQ multiplex PCR assay. A mixture of 60 forward primers for TCR Vbeta segments and 13 reverse primers for TCR Jbeta segments was used in the multiplex PCR. TCRdb re-hosts the immuneACCESS table, in-frame sequences only. Its copies lack some clones; in the studies checked, an unresolved V gene accounts for under half of them, and the cause for the rest is not known. Recorded for this sample are about 170,000 clones; around 80% of them occurred a single time. Roughly 4.8% of the sample belongs to the ten largest clones. The sample comprised PBMCs. The receptors were sampled from a woman aged 45-60 years in good health and CMV-seropositive.

The rearrangement uses TRBV5-8 and TRBJ2-3; 12 bases fit TRBD1. From germline, CDR1 is SGHTS and CDR2 YDEGEE. Losses at the gene ends were 0 bases for V and 3 bases for J; bases not matched to a gene: 8. The CDR3 is 18 amino acids. The DNA for the CDR3 is TGTGCCAGCAGCTTGGAGGGACAGGGGGCGATCGGGACAGATACGCAGTATTTT. It yields the protein CASSLEGQGAIGTDTQYF.

The J gene is TRBJ2-1, the V gene TRBV7-9; 9 nucleotides line up with TRBD2. CDR1 and CDR2 (germline): SEHNR, FQNEAQ (reference sequence). The V segment lost 5 bases and the J segment 5 bases; nucleotides outside the gene matches: 10. CDR3 length: 16 amino acids. CDR3 DNA sequence: TGTGCCAGCAGCCTCCGGGGGGCTAGCGGGGACAATGAGCAGTTCTTC. It encodes CASSLRGASGDNEQFF. Using reference TRBV7-9 and TRBJ2-1 for the parts outside the CDR3, the full variable domain is DTGVSQNPRHKITKRGQNVTFRCDPISEHNRLYWYRQTLGQGPEFLTYFQNEAQLEKSRLLSDRFSAERPKGSFSTLEIQRTEQGDSAMYLCASSLRGASGDNEQFFGPGTRLTVL.

The chain employs TRBV5-1 and TRBJ2-7; TRBD1 might be the D (6 bases). The germline gives CDR1 SGHRS, CDR2 YFSETQ. CDR3 length equals 17 residues. The V end was cut by 0 bases, the J end by 1 base, with 17 bases between. The CDR3 DNA reads TGCGCCAGCAGCTTGGTGAGGGGGAAGGATGCGTCCTACGAGCAGTACTTC. This translates into CASSLVRGKDASYEQYF.

To note about this clone: Additional DNA sequences in this sample encode the identical CDR3. The chain combines TRBV5-1 with TRBJ2-2; a possible D gene is TRBD2 (6 bases). Germline CDR1 SGHRS, CDR2 YFSETQ. Trimming shortened V by 0 bases and J by 4 bases, and 13 bases separated the two germline ends. The CDR3 covers 16 residues. The DNA of the CDR3 is TGCGCCAGCAGCTTGGGTCCGGGGGTAGGCACCGGGGAGCTGTTTTTT. Translation: CASSLGPGVGTGELFF.

The rearrangement joins TRBV7-9 to TRBJ2-7; 10 nucleotides match TRBD2. The J segment lost 2 bases and the V segment lost 9 bases, leaving 7 bases of the junction unmatched. Looked up from germline, CDR1 is SEHNR and CDR2 is FQNEAQ (reference sequence). The CDR3 runs 14 residues. CDR3 region: CASRGLADPYEQYF. The CDR3 DNA follows: TGTGCCAGTCGAGGACTAGCGGATCCCTACGAGCAGTACTTC.

The chain links TRBV6-5 to TRBJ2-1; possibly TRBD2 for D (5 bases). The CDR3 spans 16 residues. The V end lost 1 base, the J end lost 3 bases, and 13 bases lay between the germline ends. The V gene's germline CDR1 is MNHEY and CDR2 SVGAGI. In DNA, the CDR3 is TGTGCCAGCAGTTACTACGGGATACTTGGCTACAATGAGCAGTTCTTC. It codes for CASSYYGILGYNEQFF.

The V gene is TRBV7-3, the J gene TRBJ2-1, with 13 bases matching TRBD2. The CDR3 consists of 15 residues. V was pared by 6 bases and J by 4 bases, with 3 bases of the junction left unmatched. Germline V lookup: CDR1 SGHTA, CDR2 FQGTGA. Written as DNA, the CDR3 is TGTGCCAGCAGTCCGACTAGCGGGAGGTACAATGAGCAGTTCTTC. Encoded protein: CASSPTSGRYNEQFF.

The rearrangement links TRBV5-4 to TRBJ2-1, with 8 positions matching TRBD1. The CDR3 totals 13 residues. The germline CDR1 and CDR2 sequences are SGHNT and YYREEE (reference sequence). V lost 1 base to trimming and J lost 6 bases; unmatched junction nucleotides: 0. CDR3 region: CASSLQGANEQFF. CDR3 nucleotides: TGTGCCAGCAGCTTGCAGGGGGCCAATGAGCAGTTCTTC.

The genes are TRBV6-6 and TRBJ1-6, with 7 bases fitting TRBD1. The germline CDR1 and CDR2 sequences are MNHNY and SVGAGI (reference sequence). The CDR3 is 15 amino acids. Germline trimming cut 0 bases from V and 9 bases from J; bases unmatched to any gene: 5. CDR3 nucleotides: TGTGCCAGCAGTTACTCGTCCCAGGGGGGTTCACCCCTCCACTTT. This gives the protein CASSYSSQGGSPLHF.

The V call is TRBV7-2, the J call TRBJ2-5; 7 bases map to TRBD1. This CDR3 region has 14 residues. Germline CDR1 and CDR2: SGHTA and FQGNSA. Losses at the gene ends were 5 bases for V and 1 base for J; bases not matched to a gene: 4. CDR3 sequence reads: CASSRQGTQETQYF. The CDR3 nucleotides read TGTGCCAGCAGCAGACAGGGAACCCAAGAGACCCAGTACTTC.

The rearrangement uses TRBV19 and TRBJ2-5; 13 nucleotides match TRBD2. Germline CDR1 and CDR2: LNHDA and SQIVND (reference sequence). J gave up 4 bases and V 9 bases, and 11 bases lay outside the gene matches. The CDR3 is 16 amino acids. CDR3 sequence reads: CASKIPGLAGRETQYF. Here the CDR3 DNA reads TGTGCCAGCAAGATACCGGGACTAGCGGGGAGAGAGACCCAGTACTTC. Combining the CDR3 with reference TRBV19 and TRBJ2-5 gives the whole variable domain DGGITQSPKYLFRKEGQNVTLSCEQNLNHDAMYWYRQDPGQGLRLIYYSQIVNDFQKGDIAEGYSVSREKKESFPLTVTSAQKNPTAFYLCASKIPGLAGRETQYFGPGTRLLVL.

V and J are TRBV2 and TRBJ1-1; 11 bases agree with TRBD1. Losses at the gene ends were 7 bases for V and 3 bases for J; bases not matched to a gene: 7. In germline, CDR1 is SNHLY, CDR2 FYNNEI. The CDR3 has 15 amino acids. The CDR3 coding sequence is TGTGCCAGCAAGGGACAGGGGGGAGTAGACACTGAAGCTTTCTTT. This translates into CASKGQGGVDTEAFF.

V and J are TRBV10-3 and TRBJ2-1; D call uncertain. CDR1 ENHRY and CDR2 SYGVKD come from the germline V gene. V was cut by 0 bases and J by 4 bases, with 4 bases left in between. This CDR3 spans 13 amino acids. CDR3 in DNA: TGTGCCATCAGTGAGTCTCTATACAATGAGCAGTTCTTC. As protein: CAISESLYNEQFF.

Written as DNA, the CDR3 is TGTGCCAGCGCGCAGGGAGGCGTGAACACTGAAGCTTTCTTT. It translates to CASAQGGVNTEAFF. The chain recombines TRBV6-5 with TRBJ1-1; a possible D gene is TRBD1 (5 bases). The germline gives CDR1 MNHEY, CDR2 SVGAGI. The germline V and J ends were trimmed by 8 bases and 0 bases, with 13 bases remaining between them. CDR3 length: 14 residues.

The rearrangement joins TRBV4-2 to TRBJ1-2; 8 positions agree with TRBD1. This CDR3 is 18 amino acids long. After removal of 0 bases from V and 7 bases from J, the junction contained 16 bases not matched to a gene. Germline lookup yields CDR1 LGHNA and CDR2 YNFKEQ. The CDR3, as DNA: TGTGCCAGCAGCCAAGATCCCCCCGGACAGGGCATTTTATCTGGCTACACCTTC. The encoded protein is CASSQDPPGQGILSGYTF.

The chain has TRBV19 and TRBJ2-2, with D possibly being TRBD2 (6 bases). Germline V gene sequence: CDR1 LNHDA, CDR2 SQIVND (reference sequence). The length of the CDR3 is 17 residues. Deletions cut 1 base from V and 4 bases from J, with 16 bases between. This CDR3 reads CASSIGMGGRSTGELFF. The DNA for the CDR3 is TGTGCCAGTAGTATAGGAATGGGGGGACGGAGCACCGGGGAGCTGTTTTTT.

The chain is built from TRBV30 and TRBJ2-7, with TRBD2 as a possible D gene (6 bases). V was shortened by 1 base and J by 3 bases, with 13 bases between the two germline ends. The length of the CDR3 is 14 residues. Germline V gene sequence: CDR1 GTSNPN, CDR2 SVGIG (reference sequence). The CDR3 DNA follows: TGTGCCTGGAGTGGTGGCGGAGCGGGCTACGAGCAGTACTTC. Residues: CAWSGGGAGYEQYF.

The chain carries TRBV30 and TRBJ1-4; no clear D gene. The CDR3 spans 15 residues. From germline, CDR1 is GTSNPN and CDR2 SVGIG (reference sequence). Trimming removed 2 bases from V and 8 bases from J, with 18 bases in between. The CDR3, as DNA: TGTGCCTGGAGTCCAGGTCAGCCTATGGGCGAAAAACTGTTTTTT. This translates into CAWSPGQPMGEKLFF.

This chain links TRBV6-6 with TRBJ2-2; D is possibly TRBD2 (6 bases). This CDR3 comprises 15 residues. Per the germline V gene, CDR1 is MNHNY and CDR2 is SVGAGI (reference sequence). The V and J ends lost 4 bases and 6 bases respectively, with 15 bases between them. As DNA, the CDR3 is TGTGCCAGCAGTTCGACTAGTCGATCACCCGGGGAGCTGTTTTTT. Encoded protein: CASSSTSRSPGELFF.

V usage is TRBV4-2 and J usage is TRBJ2-3, with 9 positions matching TRBD2. CDR1 and CDR2 (germline): LGHNA, YNFKEQ. This CDR3 is 16 amino acids long. The V and J ends lost 2 bases and 0 bases, in that order; junction bases with no gene match: 3. The CDR3 loop reads CASSQKTSGSTDTQYF. The CDR3 DNA reads as TGTGCCAGCAGCCAAAAAACTAGCGGGAGCACAGATACGCAGTATTTT.